What follows are 13 T cell receptor beta chains derived from one specimen sequenced in a study of post-analysis software for immune sequencing data. Study observations and caveats: Controls showed lower frequencies than patients for five TRBV segments, and TRBV5-6, TRBV5-1 and TRBV20-1 were among these.

No cognate antigen is known for these TCRs. Each TCR beta cDNA library carried unique molecular identifiers. Each CDR3 protein gets one entry after TCRdb re-called the PCR reads with MiXCR. Among more than 350,000 distinct CDR3 sequences listed, approximately 37% were seen once. Sequenced input: blood. These receptors originate from a girl aged 2-10 years with multiple sclerosis.

This clonotype was detected only once. The germline gene is not matched at one end of the junction; a read error may be the cause. CDR3 bases: TGTGCCGGCAGACGAGGGACAGGGGGCGTGGATACGCAGTATTTT. Translation gives CAGRRGTGGVDTQYF. The genes are TRBV7-2 and TRBJ2-3; 12 bases fit TRBD1. This CDR3 region has 15 residues. CDR1 is SGHTA, CDR2 FQGNSA, per germline.

This chain uses TRBV20-1 with TRBJ1-1; no firm D call. CDR3 length equals 14 residues. CDR1 and CDR2 (germline): DFQATT, SNEGSKA (reference sequence). The CDR3 is CSARITSMNTEAFF. CDR3 nucleotides: TGCAGCGCCCGTATAACTTCAATGAACACTGAAGCTTTCTTT.

This clonotype appeared a few times. V and J are TRBV7-2 and TRBJ2-1; tentatively, D is TRBD2 (6 bases). Germline V gene data show CDR1 as SGHTA and CDR2 as FQGNSA. The V gene lost 2 bases and the J gene lost 12 bases, with 14 bases spanning the gap. This CDR3 has 13 residues. CDR3 sequence reads: CASSLSLAGRQFF. In nucleotides, the CDR3 is TGTGCCAGCAGCTTATCCCTGGCGGGAAGGCAGTTCTTC.

The chain couples TRBV10-2 to TRBJ2-1; D may be TRBD1 or TRBD2 (5 bases each). This CDR3 has 15 residues. Germline CDR1 and CDR2: WSHSY and SAAADI. V shed 6 bases and J shed 7 bases, with 19 bases lying between them. CDR3 DNA sequence: TGCGCCAGCAGCGATATTGGGGGTATGTTGAATGAGCAGTTCTTC. Its translation: CASSDIGGMLNEQFF.

This clonotype was recorded at least ten times. V is TRBV2 and J is TRBJ2-1, with D maybe TRBD2 (5 bases). Per the germline V gene, CDR1 is SNHLY and CDR2 is FYNNEI. The CDR3 has 14 amino acids. Between the trimmed V and J ends, which lost 0 bases and 5 bases, there was a span of 8 bases. This chain's CDR3 is CASSEASEDNEQFF. The CDR3 nucleotides read TGTGCCAGCAGTGAAGCTAGCGAAGACAATGAGCAGTTCTTC.

This clonotype was counted ten times or more. The chain joins TRBV29-1 to TRBJ2-4; possible D gene TRBD2, 6 bases. Trimming left V 0 bases short and J 9 bases short, with 15 bases between. Per germline, CDR1 SQVTM and CDR2 ANQGSEA. The CDR3 spans 14 residues. CDR3 DNA sequence: TGCAGCGTTGAAGAGGGGCGGGGTGGCACCATTCAGTACTTC. Translation gives CSVEEGRGGTIQYF. Combining the CDR3 with reference TRBV29-1 and TRBJ2-4 gives the whole variable domain SAVISQKPSRDICQRGTSLTIQCQVDSQVTMMFWYRQQPGQSLTLIATANQGSEATYESGFVIDKFPISRPNLTFSTLTVSNMSPEDSSIYLCSVEEGRGGTIQYFGAGTRLSVL.

This clonotype showed up just a few times. V and J are TRBV28 and TRBJ2-5, with 7 bases matching TRBD1. The J call may be faulty, since TRBJ2-7 better matches the DNA end. Germline V gives CDR1 MDHEN, CDR2 SYDVKM. CDR3 length: 16 residues. The CDR3: CASSPPTGPENYEQYF. The CDR3 nucleotides read TGTGCCAGCAGTCCACCGACAGGGCCTGAGAACTACGAGCAGTACTTC.

V usage is TRBV20-1 and J usage is TRBJ2-1; no reliable D call. The CDR3 runs 14 residues. Germline V lookup: CDR1 DFQATT, CDR2 SNEGSKA (reference sequence). Trimming cost V 4 bases and J 0 bases, with 10 bases left between them. The CDR3 bases are TGCAGTGCTACGATTTTAGCCTCCTACAATGAGCAGTTCTTC. Its translation is CSATILASYNEQFF.

Worth noting for this clonotype: A junction end diverges from the germline sequence, so it may reflect a read error. This sequence joins TRBV4-2 and TRBJ2-1, with D maybe TRBD2 (5 bases). From germline, CDR1 is LGHNA and CDR2 YNFKEQ. This CDR3 has 16 residues. The CDR3 loop reads CVSSQVTRLANNEQFF. The CDR3 region has the DNA TGTGTCAGCAGCCAAGTCACCCGGCTAGCAAACAATGAGCAGTTCTTC.

V and J are TRBV28 and TRBJ1-5; no reliable D call. There are 15 residues in the CDR3. Germline CDR1 is MDHEN and CDR2 is SYDVKM. V was clipped by 2 bases and J by 2 bases, with 10 bases between them. CDR3 protein: CASSLGRWGNQPQHF. Written as DNA, the CDR3 is TGTGCCAGCAGTTTAGGCCGGTGGGGCAATCAGCCCCAGCATTTT.

This clonotype has just a few counts. V is TRBV12-3 or TRBV12-4 and J is TRBJ2-5; 8 positions agree with TRBD2. With V trimmed by 6 bases and J by 11 bases, 20 bases remained unmatched. The CDR3 spans 16 residues. CDR3 in amino acids: CASRPSGGVNYNEQYF. CDR3 in DNA: TGTGCCAGCAGACCCAGCGGGGGAGTAAACTACAATGAGCAGTACTTC.

The chain joins TRBV7-2 to TRBJ2-3; D might be TRBD1 or TRBD2, each matching 6 bases. V gave up 1 base and J gave up 1 base, with 12 bases separating them. Germline lookup yields CDR1 SGHTA and CDR2 FQGNSA. The CDR3 runs 16 residues. The CDR3 coding sequence is TGTGCCAGCAGCTTAGGGTCGGGGGCGGGCACAGATACGCAGTATTTT. Its translation: CASSLGSGAGTDTQYF. The full variable domain, with the rest looked up from reference TRBV7-2 and TRBJ2-3, is GAGVSQSPSNKVTEKGKDVELRCDPISGHTALYWYRQSLGQGLEFLIYFQGNSAPDKSGLPSDRFSAERTGGSVSTLTIQRTQQEDSAVYLCASSLGSGAGTDTQYFGPGTRLTVL.

The J gene is TRBJ2-7, the V gene TRBV15, with TRBD2 identical over 8 bases. Unmatched junction bases numbered 15, after V lost 1 base and J lost 7 bases. This CDR3 has 17 residues. Germline V lookup: CDR1 LNHNV, CDR2 YYDKDF (reference sequence). The CDR3 bases are TGTGCCACCAGCAGAGTCCCTATAGCGGGGACACGGGGAGAGCAGTACTTC. It specifies CATSRVPIAGTRGEQYF. Combining the CDR3 with reference TRBV15 and TRBJ2-7 gives the whole variable domain DAMVIQNPRYQVTQFGKPVTLSCSQTLNHNVMYWYQQKSSQAPKLLFHYYDKDFNNEADTPDNFQSRRPNTSFCFLDIRSPGLGDTAMYLCATSRVPIAGTRGEQYFGPGTRLTVT.